This T cell receptor (beta chain) was captured in a study of cytomegalovirus exposure and HLA in healthy donors. In the PCR, 60 Vbeta and 13 Jbeta primers were used. Measured with immunoSEQ multiplex PCR; TCRdb has only the in-frame clones, and not every one. The sample records about 150,000 clones, roughly 72% being singletons. The length of the CDR3 is 16 residues. Germline V CDR1 and CDR2: LNHNV, YYDKDF (reference sequence). The V and J ends lost 0 bases and 5 bases respectively, with 16 bases between them. Sequencing was carried out using PBMCs. J is TRBJ2-5 and V is TRBV15; a weak D match, TRBD1 (5 bases). The TCR comes from a man in his forties in good health and CMV-seronegative. CDR3 DNA sequence: TGTGCCACCAGCAGAGAAACGACGACAGCTTGGGAGACCCAGTACTTC. Encoded protein: CATSRETTTAWETQYF.